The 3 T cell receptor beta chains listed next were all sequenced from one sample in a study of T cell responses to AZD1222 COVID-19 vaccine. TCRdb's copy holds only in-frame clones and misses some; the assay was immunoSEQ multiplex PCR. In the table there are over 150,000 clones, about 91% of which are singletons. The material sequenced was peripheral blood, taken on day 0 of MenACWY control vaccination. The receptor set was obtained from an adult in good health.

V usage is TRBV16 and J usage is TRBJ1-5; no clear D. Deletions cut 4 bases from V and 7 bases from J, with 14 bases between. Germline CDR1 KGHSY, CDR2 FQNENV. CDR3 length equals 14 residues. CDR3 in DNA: TGTGCCAGCAGCCGTGGCGGCGGCAGACAGCCCCAGCATTTT. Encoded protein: CASSRGGGRQPQHF.

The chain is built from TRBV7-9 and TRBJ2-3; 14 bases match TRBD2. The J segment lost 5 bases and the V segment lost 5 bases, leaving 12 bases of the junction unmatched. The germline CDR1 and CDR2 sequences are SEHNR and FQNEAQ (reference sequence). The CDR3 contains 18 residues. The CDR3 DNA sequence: TGTGCCAGCAGCCCACCGGGGACTAGCGGGAGAGGGAGAGATACGCAGTATTTT. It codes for CASSPPGTSGRGRDTQYF.

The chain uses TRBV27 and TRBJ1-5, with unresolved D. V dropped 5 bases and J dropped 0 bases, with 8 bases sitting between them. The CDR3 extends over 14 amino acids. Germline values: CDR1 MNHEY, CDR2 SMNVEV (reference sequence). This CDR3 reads CASSRRNSNQPQHF. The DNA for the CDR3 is TGTGCCAGCAGTCGACGGAATAGCAATCAGCCCCAGCATTTT.